The rows below give T cell receptor beta chains drawn from one sample of a study of shared clonotypes between healthy human individuals. The data were produced by immunoSEQ multiplex PCR, yet TCRdb's version contains in-frame clones alone and is incomplete. The data contain nearly 500,000 clones, less than 80% of them singletons. Specimen: PBMCs. These receptors were obtained from a woman between 35 and 50 years old in good health. Some clones in this sample may be carry-over from other donors' samples. Each CDR3 is given with its conserved first and last residue. The D gene is left open where the match is weak. Clone size, where shown, is once, few, many, or a class for clones that have expanded.

size: -; J: TRBJ1-3; D: -; V: TRBV18; DNA: TGTGCCAGCTCACTCCTCGTGTCGGGTGCTTCTGGAAACACCATATATTTT; CDR3: CASSLLVSGASGNTIYF
size: -; J: TRBJ2-3; D: TRBD2; V: TRBV28; DNA: TGTGCCAGCAGTCTCGGGACTAGGTTAGATACGCAGTATTTT; CDR3: CASSLGTRLDTQYF
size: -; J: TRBJ2-1; D: -; V: TRBV11-1; DNA: TGTGCCAGCAGGATAGGGGGATCCTCCTACAATGAGCAGTTCTTC; CDR3: CASRIGGSSYNEQFF
size: -; J: TRBJ2-1; D: -; V: TRBV7-7; DNA: TGTGCTAGCAGCTTAGATAGCGGATCCTACAATGAGCAGTTCTTC; CDR3: CASSLDSGSYNEQFF
size: few; J: TRBJ2-7; D: TRBD2; V: TRBV4-2; DNA: TGTGCCAGCAGCCAAGCTGCGGGAGGGCCGAGCGAGCAGTACTTC; CDR3: CASSQAAGGPSEQYF
size: -; J: TRBJ1-1; D: -; V: TRBV4-3; DNA: TGCGCCAGCAGCCAAGATTTGATCAGTTATGAAGCTTTCTTT; CDR3: CASSQDLISYEAFF
size: once; J: TRBJ2-7; D: TRBD2; V: TRBV2; DNA: TGTGCCAGCAGGACCAGACTAGCGGGAGCTCGAGAGCAGTACTTC; CDR3: CASRTRLAGAREQYF
size: -; J: TRBJ2-5; D: -; V: TRBV28; DNA: TGTGCCAGCAGTTTAACAACAGGCCAAGAGACCCAGTACTTC; CDR3: CASSLTTGQETQYF
size: -; J: TRBJ2-4; D: TRBD1; V: TRBV5-1; DNA: TGCGCCAGCAGCCTGACCCGGGACAGTGGAGCCAAAAACATTCAGTACTTC; CDR3: CASSLTRDSGAKNIQYF
size: -; J: TRBJ2-1; D: -; V: TRBV5-1; DNA: TGCGCCAGCAGCTCCCATTACAGGGACAATGAGCAGTTCTTC; CDR3: CASSSHYRDNEQFF
size: few; J: TRBJ2-7; D: TRBD2; V: TRBV7-2; DNA: TGTGCCAGCAGCTCAACTAGCGTTTCCGCCTCCTACGAGCAGTACTTC; CDR3: CASSSTSVSASYEQYF
size: -; J: TRBJ2-2; D: -; V: TRBV28; DNA: TGTGCCAGCAGTTTACTGCCCCAAGACAGCTCCGGGGAGCTGTTTTTT; CDR3: CASSLLPQDSSGELFF
size: -; J: TRBJ2-2; D: TRBD1; V: TRBV5-1; DNA: TGCGCCAGCAGCTACTTACAGGGGACCGGGGAGCTGTTTTTT; CDR3: CASSYLQGTGELFF
size: few; J: TRBJ2-5; D: -; V: TRBV29-1; DNA: TGCAGCGTTGAAGTGGGGGAGACCCAGTACTTC; CDR3: CSVEVGETQYF
size: -; J: TRBJ1-1; D: -; V: TRBV6-5; DNA: TGTGCCAGCCGCGGCAGCCTTATGAACACTGAAGCTTTCTTT; CDR3: CASRGSLMNTEAFF
size: -; J: TRBJ2-1; D: TRBD2; V: TRBV29-1; DNA: TGCAGCGTTGTTGCTACTAGCGGCTACAATGAGCAGTTCTTC; CDR3: CSVVATSGYNEQFF
size: -; J: TRBJ2-7; D: -; V: TRBV14; DNA: TGTGCCAGCAGCCAGGGGAATTCCTACGAGCAGTACTTC; CDR3: CASSQGNSYEQYF
size: -; J: TRBJ2-5; D: TRBD1; V: TRBV19; DNA: TGTGCCAGTAAAGTGCCGGGACAGGGGGGACAAGAGACCCAGTACTTC; CDR3: CASKVPGQGGQETQYF
size: -; J: TRBJ2-7; D: TRBD2; V: TRBV28; DNA: TGTGCCAGCAGTTCCCGCGTTTCGACTAGCAGGCCCTACGAGCAGTACTTC; CDR3: CASSSRVSTSRPYEQYF
size: -; J: TRBJ2-2; D: TRBD2; V: TRBV29-1; DNA: TGCAGCGTTCTTAGCGGGTCTACTACCGGGGAGCTGTTTTTT; CDR3: CSVLSGSTTGELFF
size: -; J: TRBJ2-1; D: TRBD2; V: TRBV9; DNA: TGTGCCAGCAGCGTACACCCTATTTCGCGGGAGGGCCGGGTCGTTGGTGAGCAGTTCTTC; CDR3: CASSVHPISREGRVVGEQFF
size: -; J: TRBJ1-2; D: TRBD1; V: TRBV28; DNA: TGTGCCAGCAGTAAGATACAGGGGCCTGAGGGCTACACCTTC; CDR3: CASSKIQGPEGYTF
size: -; J: TRBJ2-7; D: -; V: TRBV30; DNA: TGTGCCTGGAGTGTACTGAAGGGGCAGAGGGCCTACGAGCAGTACTTC; CDR3: CAWSVLKGQRAYEQYF
size: few; J: TRBJ1-2; D: -; V: TRBV11-3; DNA: TGTGCCAGCAGCTTAGATCGAAGGGCGGGACATCGTGAAGCTAACTATGGCTACACCTTC; CDR3: CASSLDRRAGHREANYGYTF
size: -; J: TRBJ2-3; D: TRBD2; V: TRBV6-5; DNA: TGTGCCAGCAGCCGAGGGACTAGCTTGGCAGATACGCAGTATTTT; CDR3: CASSRGTSLADTQYF
size: -; J: TRBJ2-7; D: -; V: TRBV7-8; DNA: TGTGCCAGCAGTCGAATGAGGGTATTCTCCTACGAGCAGTACTTC; CDR3: CASSRMRVFSYEQYF
size: -; J: TRBJ1-3; D: TRBD1; V: TRBV5-5; DNA: TGTGCCAGCAGCTTGGAGGGGACAGAGGTCGACACCATATATTTT; CDR3: CASSLEGTEVDTIYF
size: -; J: TRBJ2-5; D: TRBD2; V: TRBV28; DNA: TGTGCCAGCAGATCGACTAGCAGGAGGAGCGAGACCCAGTACTTC; CDR3: CASRSTSRRSETQYF
size: -; J: TRBJ2-7; D: -; V: TRBV4-3; DNA: TGCGCCAGCAGCCAAGATGTCCTAGCGCCTACCTACGAGCAGTACTTC; CDR3: CASSQDVLAPTYEQYF
size: -; J: TRBJ2-4; D: -; V: TRBV7-2; DNA: TGTGCCAGCAGCTTAATAAGCTCAGGAGCCAAAAACATTCAGTACTTC; CDR3: CASSLISSGAKNIQYF
size: -; J: TRBJ2-6; D: -; V: TRBV5-4; DNA: TGTGCCAGCAGCCCCCGGCGCTCTGGGGCCAACGTCCTGACTTTC; CDR3: CASSPRRSGANVLTF
size: once; J: TRBJ1-1; D: -; V: TRBV10-2; DNA: TGCGCCAGCATACCGTCGGGGGGCAACACTGAAGCTTTCTTT; CDR3: CASIPSGGNTEAFF
size: -; J: TRBJ1-2; D: -; V: TRBV2; DNA: TGTGCCAGCAGCTTACAAGAATTCTATGGCTACACCTTC; CDR3: CASSLQEFYGYTF
size: -; J: TRBJ1-5; D: -; V: TRBV5-5; DNA: TGTGCCAGCAGCTTGATTCCAGGGGTGGCTCAGCCCCAGCATTTT; CDR3: CASSLIPGVAQPQHF
size: -; J: TRBJ2-7; D: TRBD1; V: TRBV7-8; DNA: TGTGCCAGCAGCTTAGCGGGCCGAGGACAGGGGCCGAACGAGCAGTACTTC; CDR3: CASSLAGRGQGPNEQYF
size: -; J: TRBJ2-2; D: -; V: TRBV7-3; DNA: TGTGCCAGCAGCTTAAGGACCCCACGAAACACCGGGGAGCTGTTTTTT; CDR3: CASSLRTPRNTGELFF
size: few; J: TRBJ2-7; D: -; V: TRBV30; DNA: TGTGCCTGGAGTGTATCCGGCGGCACAGGAGAGCAGTACTTC; CDR3: CAWSVSGGTGEQYF
size: few; J: TRBJ2-2; D: -; V: TRBV4-1; DNA: TGCGCCAGCAGCCAAGCCGCCTCCCTCACCGGGGAGCTGTTTTTT; CDR3: CASSQAASLTGELFF
size: few; J: TRBJ2-5; D: -; V: TRBV2; DNA: TGTGCCAGCAGTGAGCAGGTACTAGAGACCCAGTACTTC; CDR3: CASSEQVLETQYF
size: -; J: TRBJ1-5; D: -; V: TRBV28; DNA: TGTGCCAGCGAAGAGGGAAGACGCAATCAGCCCCAGCATTTT; CDR3: CASEEGRRNQPQHF
size: -; J: TRBJ1-1; D: -; V: TRBV7-9; DNA: TGTGCCAGCAGCTCACAGGGAGGCGGGGACACTGAAGCTTTCTTT; CDR3: CASSSQGGGDTEAFF
size: -; J: TRBJ2-5; D: TRBD2; V: TRBV11-3; DNA: TGTGCCAGCAGCTCCTCTAGCGGAGAAGAGACCCAGTACTTC; CDR3: CASSSSSGEETQYF
size: -; J: TRBJ2-3; D: -; V: TRBV5-4; DNA: TGTGCCAGCAGCGGTGGGGGCGGGAGCACAGATACGCAGTATTTT; CDR3: CASSGGGGSTDTQYF
size: -; J: TRBJ2-7; D: -; V: TRBV29-1; DNA: TGCAGCGGTGGACGGCGGGACGAGCAGTACTTC; CDR3: CSGGRRDEQYF
size: -; J: TRBJ2-7; D: TRBD2; V: TRBV27; DNA: TGTGCCAGTCCCAGCGGGAACTACTCCTACGAGCAGTACTTC; CDR3: CASPSGNYSYEQYF
size: -; J: TRBJ2-1; D: -; V: TRBV18; DNA: TGTGCCAGCTCACCAAGGACGGACTACAATGAGCAGTTCTTC; CDR3: CASSPRTDYNEQFF
size: once; J: TRBJ2-5; D: TRBD2; V: TRBV5-1; DNA: TGCGCCAGCAGCCGAGTAGCGGGAGGCCGAGAGACCCAGTACTTC; CDR3: CASSRVAGGRETQYF
size: once; J: TRBJ1-5; D: -; V: TRBV4-1; DNA: TGCGCCAGCAGCCAAGATCGAGGTTCGGGGAGCAATCAGCCCCAGCATTTT; CDR3: CASSQDRGSGSNQPQHF
size: -; J: TRBJ2-2; D: -; V: TRBV6-5; DNA: TGTGCCAGCAGTTACTCTACGAACACCGGGGAGCTGTTTTTT; CDR3: CASSYSTNTGELFF
size: -; J: TRBJ1-4; D: -; V: TRBV5-1; DNA: TGCGCCAGCAGCTTTACTCCGGCTAATGAAAAACTGTTTTTT; CDR3: CASSFTPANEKLFF
size: -; J: TRBJ2-5; D: -; V: TRBV5-1; DNA: TGCGCCAGCAGCTTAGGAGGGGGCGAAGAGACCCAGTACTTC; CDR3: CASSLGGGEETQYF